These 28 T cell receptor beta chains came from one sample sequenced in a study of T cell responses to AZD1222 COVID-19 vaccine. The data were produced by immunoSEQ multiplex PCR, yet TCRdb's version contains in-frame clones alone and is incomplete. The profile shows approximately 160,000 clones, approximately 94% of them singletons. The specimen comprised peripheral blood, sampled 28 days after the second AZD1222 dose. Receptors were obtained from an adult who received the AZD1222 COVID-19 vaccine.

This chain uses TRBV30 with TRBJ1-5, with unresolved D. The V gene's germline CDR1 is GTSNPN and CDR2 SVGIG (reference sequence). CDR3 length equals 13 residues. The V end was cut by 1 base, the J end by 0 bases, with 4 bases between. In DNA form, the CDR3 reads TGTGCCTGGAGTGGGGATAGCAATCAGCCCCAGCATTTT. Translating it yields CAWSGDSNQPQHF.

The chain's CDR3 is CASSPFGTGEGGYTF. CDR3 sequence (DNA): TGTGCCAGCAGTCCCTTCGGGACAGGGGAGGGGGGCTACACCTTC. This chain joins TRBV27 and TRBJ1-2; 10 nucleotides match TRBD1. CDR1 and CDR2 (germline): MNHEY, SMNVEV (reference sequence). V lost 5 bases, J lost 8 bases, and 11 bases stayed unmatched. The CDR3 sequence is 15 residues long.

The chain is built from TRBV6-5 and TRBJ1-1; D is uncertain. The CDR3 is 12 amino acids. V was trimmed by 6 bases and J by 1 base, leaving 6 bases between them. Germline CDR1 reads MNHEY; CDR2 reads SVGAGI. The CDR3 is CASRGPNTEAFF. The DNA for the CDR3 is TGTGCCAGCAGGGGCCCGAACACTGAAGCTTTCTTT.

This chain links TRBV5-1 with TRBJ2-5; TRBD2 aligns across 7 bases. V lost 4 bases and J lost 1; bases outside the gene matches: 7. The CDR3 has 15 residues. Germline CDR1 SGHRS, CDR2 YFSETQ. The CDR3 nucleotides are TGCGCCAGCAGCGTGCCGGGAGGAGTCCAAGAGACCCAGTACTTC. It encodes CASSVPGGVQETQYF.

CDR3 amino acids: CASSPLTSGRDNEQFF. In DNA form, the CDR3 reads TGTGCCAGCAGTCCACTTACTAGCGGGAGGGACAATGAGCAGTTCTTC. The V and J genes are TRBV6-2 or TRBV6-3 and TRBJ2-1; 13 bases map to TRBD2. V gave up 5 bases and J gave up 5 bases; unmatched junction bases: 6. Germline CDR1 reads MNHEY; CDR2 reads SVGEGT. There are 16 residues in the CDR3.

The V call is TRBV9, the J call TRBJ2-1; 7 bases agree with TRBD2. This CDR3 comprises 16 residues. Germline V gene lookup returns CDR1 SGDLS and CDR2 YYNGEE. The V and J ends lost 0 bases and 4 bases, in that order; junction bases with no gene match: 7. The DNA of the CDR3 is TGTGCCAGCAGCGTAGGCGGTAGCGGGTTTTACAATGAGCAGTTCTTC. It translates to CASSVGGSGFYNEQFF.

V usage is TRBV6-5 and J usage is TRBJ2-5, with D hard to call. Germline loops: CDR1 MNHEY, CDR2 SVGAGI. CDR3 size: 12 residues. Trimming took off 2 bases at V and 5 bases at J, with 6 bases between the two ends. The CDR3 sequence is CASSYPGETQYF. Here the CDR3 DNA reads TGTGCCAGCAGTTACCCCGGGGAGACCCAGTACTTC.

The chain is built from TRBV7-9 and TRBJ2-7; 12 bases agree with TRBD2. J gave up 7 bases and V 5 bases, and 21 bases lay outside the gene matches. This CDR3 has 19 residues. Germline CDR1 is SEHNR and CDR2 is FQNEAQ (reference sequence). CDR3: CASSVGLAGQAWWGGEQYF. CDR3 coding DNA: TGTGCCAGCAGCGTAGGACTAGCGGGACAAGCCTGGTGGGGTGGAGAGCAGTACTTC.

The chain has TRBV7-9 and TRBJ2-1; possibly TRBD2 for D (6 bases). The CDR3 has 14 residues. Trimming left V 3 bases short and J 6 bases short, with 12 bases between. Germline V lookup: CDR1 SEHNR, CDR2 FQNEAQ (reference sequence). The CDR3: CASSLTGAGNEQFF. DNA of the CDR3: TGTGCCAGCAGCTTGACGGGAGCGGGCAATGAGCAGTTCTTC.

This sequence joins TRBV11-2 and TRBJ2-7; tentative D call: TRBD2 (6 bases). With 2 bases removed from V and 2 bases from J, the gap between germline ends came to 10 bases. Germline V CDR1 and CDR2: SGHAT, FQNNGV. The CDR3 loop spans 14 amino acids. The CDR3 is CASSLMLAAYEQYF. CDR3 nucleotide sequence: TGTGCCAGCAGCTTAATGTTAGCGGCCTACGAGCAGTACTTC.

With respect to this clone: The junction shows a germline mismatch at one end, possibly a read error. The chain employs TRBV4-3 and TRBJ2-6, with D perhaps being TRBD1 or TRBD2 (5 bases each). This CDR3 region has 16 residues. CDR1 is LGHNA, CDR2 YSLEER, per germline. This chain's CDR3 is CTSSQEGSTGANVLTF. In nucleotides, the CDR3 is TGCACCAGCAGCCAAGAGGGGTCGACTGGGGCCAACGTCCTGACTTTC.

This clone occurred once. The genes are TRBV10-3 and TRBJ2-1, with 13 bases that match TRBD2. CDR3 length: 16 residues. V shed 4 bases and J 8 bases; nucleotides not matched to a gene: 8. The germline V gene encodes CDR1 ENHRY and CDR2 SYGVKD. As DNA, the CDR3 is TGTGCCATCAGTGGGACTAGCGGGAGTCGAGGCGATGAGCAGTTCTTC. Protein product: CAISGTSGSRGDEQFF.

The chain uses TRBV7-6 and TRBJ2-7; 8 bases map to TRBD2. Germline V CDR1 and CDR2: SGHVS, FNYEAQ. This CDR3 has 15 amino acids. V shed 3 bases and J 2 bases; nucleotides not matched to a gene: 6. DNA of the CDR3: TGTGCCAGCAGCTTTGAGGCGGGAGGCCCCTACGAGCAGTACTTC. Encoded protein: CASSFEAGGPYEQYF.

V and J are TRBV6-2 or TRBV6-3 and TRBJ2-7; 8 nucleotides align to TRBD1. The CDR3 runs 14 residues. Losses at the gene ends were 6 bases for V and 2 bases for J; bases not matched to a gene: 6. Looked up from germline, CDR1 is MNHEY and CDR2 is SVGEGT. CDR3 DNA: TGTGCCAGCAGCTCTGACAGGGGTCCCTACGAGCAGTACTTC. This gives the protein CASSSDRGPYEQYF.

This rearrangement joins TRBV7-2 to TRBJ1-2; TRBD1 might be the D (6 bases). CDR1 is SGHTA, CDR2 FQGNSA, per germline. Between the trimmed V and J ends, which lost 1 base and 3 bases, there was a span of 12 bases. The CDR3 extends over 15 amino acids. CDR3 protein: CASSLVWSGDYGYTF. The CDR3 DNA sequence: TGTGCCAGCAGCTTAGTATGGTCAGGGGACTATGGCTACACCTTC.

This chain links TRBV14 with TRBJ1-1; D gene uncertain. V gave up 1 base and J gave up 3 bases, with 6 bases separating them. The germline CDR1 and CDR2 sequences are SGHDN and FVKESK. The CDR3 covers 13 residues. The CDR3 DNA is TGTGCCAGCAGCCAAGGGTTAGACACTGAAGCTTTCTTT. Translation gives CASSQGLDTEAFF.

The chain employs TRBV11-2 and TRBJ2-2; unclear D gene. The germline gives CDR1 SGHAT, CDR2 FQNNGV. The CDR3 extends over 15 amino acids. Trimming took off 7 bases at V and 4 bases at J, with 16 bases between the two ends. CDR3 bases: TGTGCCAGCACCGCCGTGAGGCCGGTCACCGGGGAGCTGTTTTTT. This encodes CASTAVRPVTGELFF.

The V call is TRBV5-1, the J call TRBJ1-1; D is unclear. V lost 3 bases to trimming and J lost 1 base, with 7 bases between them. Germline CDR1 and CDR2: SGHRS and YFSETQ. CDR3 length equals 13 residues. CDR3 in amino acids: CASSSTENTEAFF. Written as DNA, the CDR3 is TGCGCCAGCAGCTCTACAGAGAACACTGAAGCTTTCTTT.

J is TRBJ2-1 and V is TRBV4-1, with unresolved D. Germline assignment: CDR1 MGHRA and CDR2 YSYEKL. The germline V and J ends were trimmed by 0 bases and 8 bases, with 11 bases remaining between them. CDR3 size: 14 residues. The CDR3 is CASSQDQVPDEQFF. CDR3 bases: TGCGCCAGCAGCCAAGATCAAGTCCCGGATGAGCAGTTCTTC.

The gene calls are TRBV7-2 and TRBJ2-1, with D unresolved. The CDR3 runs 15 residues. The V and J ends lost 2 bases and 0 bases respectively, with 8 bases between them. From germline, CDR1 is SGHTA and CDR2 FQGNSA. DNA of the CDR3: TGTGCCAGCAGCTTATCACGAGGCTCCTACAATGAGCAGTTCTTC. Its protein product is CASSLSRGSYNEQFF.

This chain connects TRBV7-2 to TRBJ2-2; 8 nucleotides align to TRBD2. Per germline, CDR1 SGHTA and CDR2 FQGNSA. The CDR3 extends over 14 amino acids. With 9 bases clipped from V and 4 bases from J, the junction kept 7 bases outside the gene matches. This CDR3 reads CASKRAGGTGELFF. The CDR3 DNA sequence: TGTGCCAGTAAGCGGGCGGGGGGCACCGGGGAGCTGTTTTTT.

The chain carries TRBV3-1 (or the pseudogene TRBV3-2) and TRBJ2-7, with 14 bases identical to TRBD2. Germline CDR1 reads LGHDT; CDR2 reads YNNKEL (reference sequence). The J segment lost 3 bases and the V segment lost 3 bases, leaving 4 bases of the junction unmatched. The CDR3 spans 16 residues. This CDR3 reads CASSQGLAGEDYEQYF. CDR3 sequence (DNA): TGTGCCAGCAGCCAGGGACTAGCGGGAGAGGACTACGAGCAGTACTTC.

The J gene is TRBJ1-3, the V gene TRBV7-3, with unresolved D. Germline CDR1 is SGHTA and CDR2 is FQGTGA. Trimming took off 2 bases at V and 2 bases at J, with 4 bases between the two ends. The CDR3 extends over 13 amino acids. For the CDR3, the DNA is TGTGCCAGCAGCTTACAACCTGGAAACACCATATATTTT. Amino acids: CASSLQPGNTIYF.

The CDR3 region is CASSKLGAGVGEQYF. As DNA, the CDR3 is TGTGCCAGCAGCAAGCTGGGGGCCGGGGTCGGGGAGCAGTACTTC. The rearrangement uses TRBV7-7 and TRBJ2-7, with D perhaps TRBD1 (6 bases). Trimming shortened V by 5 bases and J by 7 bases, and 21 bases separated the two germline ends. Germline CDR1 is SSHAT and CDR2 is FNYEAQ (reference sequence). The CDR3 spans 15 residues.

The CDR3: CASSDRGSGANVLTF. CDR3 DNA: TGTGCCAGCAGTGATAGGGGATCTGGGGCCAACGTCCTGACTTTC. The chain is built from TRBV2 and TRBJ2-6; D is possibly TRBD1 (5 bases). This CDR3 region has 15 residues. CDR1 is SNHLY, CDR2 FYNNEI, per germline. Deletions cut 3 bases from V and 1 base from J, with 7 bases between.

The J gene is TRBJ1-1, the V gene TRBV30; D gene ambiguous. Trimming removed 3 bases at V and 11 bases at J, with 16 bases between. This CDR3 region has 12 residues. Germline values: CDR1 GTSNPN, CDR2 SVGIG (reference sequence). CDR3 sequence: CAWRGRAYRAFF. CDR3 coding DNA: TGTGCCTGGAGAGGTAGGGCTTATCGGGCTTTCTTT.

This clone occurred a few times. The chain recombines TRBV28 with TRBJ1-2; D unresolved. Trimming removed 4 bases at V and 3 bases at J, with 18 bases between. From germline, CDR1 is MDHEN and CDR2 SYDVKM. There are 16 residues in the CDR3. The CDR3 coding sequence is TGTGCCAGCAGTTCCGCGTGGAGTGGGGAACACTATGGCTACACCTTC. Protein: CASSSAWSGEHYGYTF.

In this sample, this clone turned up once. The chain combines TRBV3-1 (or the pseudogene TRBV3-2) with TRBJ1-4; D gene uncertain. The CDR3 sequence is 19 residues long. CDR1 and CDR2 from the germline V gene are LGHDT and YNNKEL (reference sequence). V lost 4 bases and J 0 bases, leaving 21 bases between the germline ends. CDR3 sequence: CASSLRVPGPGATNEKLFF. DNA of the CDR3: TGTGCCAGCAGCCTCCGGGTCCCCGGTCCCGGGGCAACTAATGAAAAACTGTTTTTT.